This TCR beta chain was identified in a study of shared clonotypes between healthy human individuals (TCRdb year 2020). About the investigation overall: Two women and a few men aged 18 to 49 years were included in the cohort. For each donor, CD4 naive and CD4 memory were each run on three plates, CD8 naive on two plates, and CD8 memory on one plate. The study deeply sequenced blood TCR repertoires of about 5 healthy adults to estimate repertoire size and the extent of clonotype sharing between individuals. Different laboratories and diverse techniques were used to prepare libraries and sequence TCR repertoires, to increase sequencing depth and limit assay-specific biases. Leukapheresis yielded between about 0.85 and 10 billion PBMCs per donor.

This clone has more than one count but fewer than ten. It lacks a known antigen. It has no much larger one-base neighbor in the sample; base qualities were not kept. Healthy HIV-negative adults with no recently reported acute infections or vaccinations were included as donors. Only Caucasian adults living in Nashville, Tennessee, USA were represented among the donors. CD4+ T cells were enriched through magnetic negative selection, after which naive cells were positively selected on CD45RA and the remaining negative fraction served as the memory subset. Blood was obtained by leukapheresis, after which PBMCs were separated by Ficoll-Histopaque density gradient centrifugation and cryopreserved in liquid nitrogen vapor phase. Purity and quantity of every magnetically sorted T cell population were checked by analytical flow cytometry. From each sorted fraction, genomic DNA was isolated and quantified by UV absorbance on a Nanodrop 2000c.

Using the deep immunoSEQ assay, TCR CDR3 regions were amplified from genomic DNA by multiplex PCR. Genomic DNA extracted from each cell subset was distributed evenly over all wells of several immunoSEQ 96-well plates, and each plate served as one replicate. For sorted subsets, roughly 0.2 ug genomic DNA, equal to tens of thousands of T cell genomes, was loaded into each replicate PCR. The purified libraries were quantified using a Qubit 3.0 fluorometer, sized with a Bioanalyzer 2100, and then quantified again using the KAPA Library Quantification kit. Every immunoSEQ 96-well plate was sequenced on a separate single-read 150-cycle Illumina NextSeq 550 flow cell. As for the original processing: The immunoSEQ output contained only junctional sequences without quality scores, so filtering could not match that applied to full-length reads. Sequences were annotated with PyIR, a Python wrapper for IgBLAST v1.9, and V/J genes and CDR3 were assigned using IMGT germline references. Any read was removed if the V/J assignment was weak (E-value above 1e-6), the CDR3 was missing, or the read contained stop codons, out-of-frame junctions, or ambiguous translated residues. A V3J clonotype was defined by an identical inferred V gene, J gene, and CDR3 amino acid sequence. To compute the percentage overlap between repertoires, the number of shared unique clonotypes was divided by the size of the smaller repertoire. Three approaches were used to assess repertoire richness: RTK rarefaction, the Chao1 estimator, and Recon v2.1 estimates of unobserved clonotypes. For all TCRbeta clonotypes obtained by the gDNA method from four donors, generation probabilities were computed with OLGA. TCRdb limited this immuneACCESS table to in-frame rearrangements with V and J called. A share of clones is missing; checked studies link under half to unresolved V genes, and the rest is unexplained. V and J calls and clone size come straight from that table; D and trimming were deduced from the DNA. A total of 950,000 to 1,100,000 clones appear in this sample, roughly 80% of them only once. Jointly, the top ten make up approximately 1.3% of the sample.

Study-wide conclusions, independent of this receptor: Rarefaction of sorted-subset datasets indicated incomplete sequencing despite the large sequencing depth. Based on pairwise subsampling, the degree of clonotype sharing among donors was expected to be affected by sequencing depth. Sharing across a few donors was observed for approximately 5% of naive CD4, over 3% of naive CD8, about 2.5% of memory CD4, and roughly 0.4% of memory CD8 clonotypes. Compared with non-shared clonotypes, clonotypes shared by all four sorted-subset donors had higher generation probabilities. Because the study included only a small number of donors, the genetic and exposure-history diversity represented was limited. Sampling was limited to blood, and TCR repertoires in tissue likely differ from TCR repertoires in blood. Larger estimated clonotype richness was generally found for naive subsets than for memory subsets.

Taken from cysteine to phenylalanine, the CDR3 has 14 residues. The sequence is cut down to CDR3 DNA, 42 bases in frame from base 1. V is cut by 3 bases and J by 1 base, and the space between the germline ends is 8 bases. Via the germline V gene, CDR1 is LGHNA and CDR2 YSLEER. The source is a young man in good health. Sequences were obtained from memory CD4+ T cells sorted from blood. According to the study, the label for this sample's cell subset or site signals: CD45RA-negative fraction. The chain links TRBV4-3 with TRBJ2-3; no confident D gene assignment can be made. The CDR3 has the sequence CASSHSLRTDTQYF. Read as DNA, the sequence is TGCGCCAGCAGCCACTCACTGCGCACAGATACGCAGTATTTT.